The sequence of this TCR beta chain was determined in a study of CD8 T cells in Susac syndrome (dated by TCRdb to the late 2010s). Some background on the complete study: The study used repertoire sequencing to test whether antigen drove CD8+ T cell activation and differentiation in Susac syndrome. CD8+ T cell repertoire clonality was compared between more than 9 healthy donors, some 14 Susac syndrome patients and 15 multiple sclerosis patients. General conclusions and limits of the study: The number of individuals in the TCR sequencing and HLA analysis was acknowledged as relatively small.

In regard to this clonotype: The clone's antigen remains unknown. The input lacks base qualities; no much larger clone sits a single base away.

The CDR3 spans 14 residues, from the cysteine through the phenylalanine. The read is trimmed to its CDR3 DNA, 42 bases read in frame from base 1. CDR1 SGHKS and CDR2 YYEKEE are derived from the germline V gene (reference sequence). Between the V and J ends, shortened by 4 bases and 1 base respectively, the junction contains 12 bases. Peripheral blood CD8+ and CD4+ T cells from healthy donors, Susac syndrome patients and multiple sclerosis patients were profiled using high-throughput TCR beta sequencing. Treatment-naive patients with stable or active relapsing-remitting disease fulfilling revised McDonald criteria were used as multiple sclerosis controls. Bulk CD8+ and CD4+ T cells were purified magnetically by negative isolation, whereas CD8+ TEMRA cells were enriched by FACS. Blood was collected in EDTA tubes and processed within 24 hours, with PBMCs isolated through density gradient centrifugation. PBMCs intended for TCR sequencing were cryopreserved in liquid nitrogen and were subsequently thawed in a 37 degrees C water bath. The sorted or isolated CD4+, CD8+ and CD8+ TEMRA cells had a purity of 90% or higher.

RNA was extracted using the RNeasy kit, and about 0.45 to 1 ug of the RNA was reverse transcribed with random hexamers. The immunoSEQ multiplex PCR assay, which covers 54 Vbeta and 13 Jbeta segments, was used to amplify TCR beta CDR3 regions. To correct PCR amplification bias, a synthetic template baseline was used for both primer optimization and computational correction. The paper's processing steps were these. Reads were annotated to V, D and J genes per IMGT and analyzed with immunoSEQ Analyzer, keeping only productive sequences. Clonality was computed as one minus Shannon entropy normalized by log2 of the number of productive unique sequences. For each patient and control, public and private clones were evaluated within the 100 most prevalent clones. Clones were defined as Susac-specific when absent from the healthy and MS cohorts, from roughly 1,000 published viral clones and from other ImmuneACCESS disease sequences. The public reads were quality trimmed at Q25 with fastp and then assembled into clones with MiXCR by TCRdb, keeping productive beta chains. Rows are unified per CDR3 protein, each entry keeping the most common DNA and genes. The V and J calls were not made by the authors but by TCRdb's processing. For this sample the table gives around 300,000 distinct CDR3 sequences, of which over 75% were detected only once. Of the sample, approximately 0.18% falls within the top ten clones.

Sequencing was performed on CD8+ T cells from PBMCs. This TCR came from a human donor with multiple sclerosis. The sequence is built from TRBV5-5 and TRBJ2-7; the D element could tentatively be TRBD1 or TRBD2, as 6 bases agree for each. The CDR3 protein sequence reads: CASSPGAGSYEQYF. At the DNA level, the sequence is TGTGCCAGCAGCCCGGGGGCAGGGTCCTACGAGCAGTACTTC.